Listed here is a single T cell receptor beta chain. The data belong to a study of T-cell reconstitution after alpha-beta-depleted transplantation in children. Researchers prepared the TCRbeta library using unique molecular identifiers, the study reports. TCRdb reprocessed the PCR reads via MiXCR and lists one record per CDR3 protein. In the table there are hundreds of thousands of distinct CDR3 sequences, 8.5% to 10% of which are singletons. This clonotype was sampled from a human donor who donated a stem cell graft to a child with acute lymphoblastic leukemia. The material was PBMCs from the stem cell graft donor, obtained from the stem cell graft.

The CDR3 DNA reads TGTGCCAGCAGCCACGGGGGGTGGGAGACCCAGTACTTC. Protein product: CASSHGGWETQYF. The V gene is TRBV7-8, the J gene TRBJ2-5; 7 nucleotides match TRBD2. The CDR3 has 13 residues. The germline V gene has CDR1 SGHVS and CDR2 FQNEAQ. The J segment lost 5 bases and the V segment lost 5 bases, leaving 5 bases of the junction unmatched.